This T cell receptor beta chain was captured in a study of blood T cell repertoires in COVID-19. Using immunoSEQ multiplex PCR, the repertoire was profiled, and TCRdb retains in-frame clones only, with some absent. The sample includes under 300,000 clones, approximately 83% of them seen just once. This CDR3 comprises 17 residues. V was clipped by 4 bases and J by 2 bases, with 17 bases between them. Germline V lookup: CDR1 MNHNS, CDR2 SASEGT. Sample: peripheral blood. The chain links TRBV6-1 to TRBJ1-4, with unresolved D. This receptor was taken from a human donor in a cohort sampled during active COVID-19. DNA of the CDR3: TGTGCCAGCAGTGCCTGGAGCCTACGCGGGACTAATGAAAAACTGTTTTTT. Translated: CASSAWSLRGTNEKLFF.